This T cell receptor (beta chain) was found in a study of cytomegalovirus exposure and HLA in healthy donors. Study results and caveats: There were 150 or so TCR beta chains listed as cytomegalovirus-associated.

As concerns this clone: Its cognate antigen is unknown.

The V gene's germline CDR1 is LGHNA and CDR2 YSLEER. The ends were cut back, 1 base at V and 2 bases at J, with 12 bases in the middle. The CDR3 contains 15 residues. Amplification used 60 Vbeta primers and 13 Jbeta primers. TCRdb keeps only in-frame clones here, not all; method: immunoSEQ multiplex PCR. The sample has about 140,000 clones, under 85% seen once. The chain recombines TRBV4-3 with TRBJ2-7; no definite D call. This clonotype originated in a man between 18 and 29 years old in good health and CMV-seronegative. The sequenced sample was PBMCs. The CDR3 loop reads CASSQARDFPYEQYF. In nucleotides, the CDR3 is TGCGCCAGCAGCCAAGCCCGAGACTTTCCCTACGAGCAGTACTTC.